The source of this TCR beta chain is a study of T-cell memory formation after mild COVID-19. The wider study: Clusters of TCRs were largely donor specific.

MiXCR, applied by TCRdb to the 5' RACE reads, yields one record per CDR3 protein. This sample has around 320,000 distinct CDR3 sequences; approximately 14% occur once, and the top ten carry roughly 21%. The CDR3 contains 13 residues. Trimming shortened V by 4 bases and J by 2 bases, and 7 bases separated the two germline ends. Germline loops: CDR1 SGHRS, CDR2 YFSETQ. The sequenced sample consisted of PBMCs or a T cell subset sorted from them (not recorded which). This receptor was taken from a man aged 18 to 30 who had mild COVID-19 (a few samples of this study predate the infection). Cell type and time point are not known. The rearrangement uses TRBV5-1 and TRBJ2-1; D not certain. CDR3 DNA sequence: TGCGCCAGCAGCCCCGCAGCCTACAATGAGCAGTTCTTC. Its translation is CASSPAAYNEQFF.